This record looks at one T cell receptor (beta chain) sequence and its context. The CDR3 has 13 amino acids. The sample originates from a study of blood T cell repertoires in COVID-19. Across the whole study: Collection of acute and convalescent COVID-19 samples took place in the United States, Italy and Spain.

The study recruited people aged roughly 18 to 95 years across about 25 US areas. Per the authors' pipeline: Estimated nucleated cell counts came from reference gene primer amplification. Clones were sequenced by immunoSEQ multiplex PCR, and TCRdb holds only the in-frame ones, with some missing. Clone size and the V and J calls come from that table; the DNA yielded D and trimming. Among just over 300,000 clones listed, approximately 84% were seen once. The clonotype comes from a man aged 30 to 45 who had recovered from COVID-19. V gene TRBV21-1 combines with J gene TRBJ2-2; the table's D call, TRBD1, has no DNA check behind it. TRBV21-1 is an annotated pseudogene. Specimen: PBMCs or T cells enriched from blood (not recorded which). The CDR3 nucleotides are TGTGCCAGCAGACGACACAACACCGGGGAGCTGTTTTTT. The encoded protein is CASRRHNTGELFF.